These 14 T cell receptor beta chains share one sample of origin, sequenced in a study of CD8+CD57+ T cells in acquired aplastic anemia. Genomic DNA templated the TCR beta VDJ and CDR3 profiling. TCRdb independently ran MiXCR on the reads; one entry per CDR3 protein. The data contain 200,000 or so distinct CDR3 sequences, roughly half of them singletons. The authors sequenced patients whose flow cytometry had shown CD8+CD57+ cell expansion. Sequences were obtained from sorted CD4+, CD8+, or CD8+CD57+ T cells (not recorded which) from PBMCs. The receptors stem from a human donor with aplastic anemia.

The rearrangement joins TRBV10-2 to TRBJ2-2, with D unclear. V was clipped by 2 bases and J by 7 bases, with 11 bases between them. The CDR3 runs 14 residues. Germline CDR1 and CDR2: WSHSY and SAAADI. The CDR3, as DNA: TGCGCCAGCAGTGAGGCCATTAGGAACGGGGAGCTGTTTTTT. It yields the protein CASSEAIRNGELFF.

The CDR3 nucleotides are TGTGCCAGCAGTTCCCGAAGGACTGATCAGGGCCATGGCTACACCTTC. The encoded protein is CASSSRRTDQGHGYTF. The V call is TRBV6-5, the J call TRBJ1-2; maybe TRBD1 (5 bases). Germline values: CDR1 MNHEY, CDR2 SVGAGI. V lost 4 bases and J 6 bases, leaving 21 bases between the germline ends. The CDR3 loop spans 16 amino acids.

Many counts were recorded for this clonotype. The V gene is TRBV2, the J gene TRBJ1-5; D gene unclear. Germline V gene lookup returns CDR1 SNHLY and CDR2 FYNNEI. This CDR3 contains 13 residues. The V end lost 2 bases, the J end lost 10 bases, and 12 bases lay between the germline ends. This CDR3 is CASSEWADVPQHF. CDR3 nucleotide sequence: TGTGCCAGCAGTGAATGGGCAGATGTTCCCCAGCATTTT.

This clonotype was picked up one time. The chain joins TRBV15 to TRBJ1-1; the D gene is possibly TRBD1 (6 bases). CDR1 LNHNV and CDR2 YYDKDF come from the germline V gene (reference sequence). Trimming took 3 bases from V and 0 from J, leaving 14 bases between them. The CDR3 length is 16 residues. As DNA, the CDR3 is TGTGCCACCAGCAGCCCCCCGGGACATATGAACACTGAAGCTTTCTTT. Its protein is CATSSPPGHMNTEAFF.

This clonotype appeared many times. As DNA, the CDR3 is TGTGCCAGCAGCTTACGCCCTCTCGGGGAGACCCAGTACTTC. This translates into CASSLRPLGETQYF. The chain couples TRBV11-1 to TRBJ2-5; D gene unclear. Trimming removed 2 bases from V and 5 bases from J, with 12 bases in between. This CDR3 is 14 amino acids long. CDR1 is SGHAT, CDR2 FQDESV, per germline (reference sequence).

This clonotype was seen many times. V and J are TRBV19 and TRBJ1-4, with D hard to call. This CDR3 is 14 amino acids long. Germline loops: CDR1 LNHDA, CDR2 SQIVND (reference sequence). V lost 5 bases to trimming and J lost 6 bases, with 13 bases between them. Here the CDR3 DNA reads TGTGCCAGTAGTCGGCAAGGGCGGGATGAAAAACTGTTTTTT. It yields the protein CASSRQGRDEKLFF.

As to this clonotype: One end of the junction varies from germline; a read error may be responsible. This sequence joins TRBV24-1 and TRBJ2-3; TRBD1 matches 8 bases. Per the germline V gene, CDR1 is KGHDR and CDR2 is SFDVKD. The CDR3 sequence is 16 residues long. CDR3 nucleotides: TGTGCCGTCCGGACAGGGTTGGGCCTCAGCACAGATACGCATTATTTT. It encodes CAVRTGLGLSTDTHYF.

The rearrangement uses TRBV10-3 and TRBJ2-3, with no clear D. This CDR3 contains 11 residues. V lost 4 bases to trimming and J lost 4 bases, with 3 bases between them. CDR1 is ENHRY, CDR2 SYGVKD, per germline. The CDR3: CAISVSDTQYF. The CDR3 DNA sequence: TGTGCCATCAGTGTTTCAGATACGCAGTATTTT.

This chain links TRBV2 with TRBJ2-3; D is unresolved. The V gene lost 10 bases and the J gene lost 6 bases, with 11 bases spanning the gap. This CDR3 spans 11 amino acids. Germline CDR1 is SNHLY and CDR2 is FYNNEI. DNA for the CDR3: TGTGCCACGCTACTTCGGGATACGCAGTATTTT. Its protein is CATLLRDTQYF.

This clonotype showed up many times. The chain employs TRBV7-9 and TRBJ1-1; TRBD1 agrees at 8 bases. Unmatched junction bases numbered 6, after V lost 6 bases and J lost 3 bases. The germline V gene has CDR1 SEHNR and CDR2 FQNEAQ (reference sequence). This CDR3 is built from 14 residues. The CDR3 sequence is CASSSQGAYTEAFF. CDR3 nucleotides: TGTGCCAGCAGTTCCCAGGGGGCCTACACTGAAGCTTTCTTT. Combining the CDR3 with reference TRBV7-9 and TRBJ1-1 gives the whole variable domain DTGVSQNPRHKITKRGQNVTFRCDPISEHNRLYWYRQTLGQGPEFLTYFQNEAQLEKSRLLSDRFSAERPKGSFSTLEIQRTEQGDSAMYLCASSSQGAYTEAFFGQGTRLTVV.

The V call is TRBV24-1, the J call TRBJ2-1, with 9 bases that match TRBD1. Germline assignment: CDR1 KGHDR and CDR2 SFDVKD. Trimming at V came to 4 bases and at J to 3 bases, leaving 6 bases not matched to a gene. The CDR3 is 16 amino acids. Here the CDR3 reads CATSDQGQGNYNEQFF. CDR3 nucleotide sequence: TGTGCCACCAGTGACCAAGGACAGGGGAACTACAATGAGCAGTTCTTC.

J is TRBJ2-1 and V is TRBV5-1, with D possibly matching TRBD1 (5 bases). This CDR3 contains 14 residues. Germline-derived CDR1 and CDR2 are SGHRS and YFSETQ. V was pared by 1 base and J by 2 bases, with 7 bases between. The CDR3 is CASSLKDTYNEQFF. CDR3 nucleotides: TGCGCCAGCAGCTTGAAGGACACCTACAATGAGCAGTTCTTC.

The rearrangement joins TRBV11-2 to TRBJ2-1, with 8 positions matching TRBD1. This CDR3 contains 16 residues. V lost 5 bases, J lost 5 bases, and 11 bases stayed unmatched. The germline gives CDR1 SGHAT, CDR2 FQNNGV. Here the CDR3 reads CASSPPDRGANNEQFF. DNA of the CDR3: TGTGCCAGCAGCCCGCCCGACAGGGGCGCTAACAATGAGCAGTTCTTC. Together with reference TRBV11-2 and TRBJ2-1, the CDR3 gives the full variable domain: EAGVAQSPRYKIIEKRQSVAFWCNPISGHATLYWYQQILGQGPKLLIQFQNNGVVDDSQLPKDRFSAERLKGVDSTLKIQPAKLEDSAVYLCASSPPDRGANNEQFFGPGTRLTVL.

The genes are TRBV5-1 and TRBJ2-5; 7 nucleotides match TRBD1. CDR3 length equals 17 residues. V was pared by 4 bases and J by 4 bases, with 16 bases of the junction left unmatched. CDR1 is SGHRS and CDR2 is YFSETQ in the germline V gene. CDR3: CASSTSVVRGNVETQYF. DNA for the CDR3: TGCGCCAGCAGCACAAGTGTGGTCAGGGGGAATGTAGAGACCCAGTACTTC.